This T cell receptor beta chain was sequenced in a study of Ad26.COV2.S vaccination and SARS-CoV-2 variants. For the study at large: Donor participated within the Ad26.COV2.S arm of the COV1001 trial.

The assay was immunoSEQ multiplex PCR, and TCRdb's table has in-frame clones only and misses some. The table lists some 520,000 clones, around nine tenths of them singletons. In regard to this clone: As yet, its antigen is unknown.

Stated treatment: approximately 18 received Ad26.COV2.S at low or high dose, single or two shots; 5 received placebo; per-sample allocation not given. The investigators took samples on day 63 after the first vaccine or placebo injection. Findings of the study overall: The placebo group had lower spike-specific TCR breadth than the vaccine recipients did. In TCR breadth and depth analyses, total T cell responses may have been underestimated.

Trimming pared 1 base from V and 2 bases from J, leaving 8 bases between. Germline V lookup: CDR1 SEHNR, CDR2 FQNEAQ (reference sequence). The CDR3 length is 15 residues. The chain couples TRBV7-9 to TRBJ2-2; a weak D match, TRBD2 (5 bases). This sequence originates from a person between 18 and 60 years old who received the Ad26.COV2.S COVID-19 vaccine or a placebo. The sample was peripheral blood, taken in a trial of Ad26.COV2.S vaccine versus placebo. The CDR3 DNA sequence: TGTGCCAGCAGCTTAGGACGGACTAACACCGGGGAGCTGTTTTTT. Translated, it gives CASSLGRTNTGELFF.